This is a list of T cell receptor beta chains from one sample in a study of T cells after yellow fever vaccination. TCRdb re-analysed the 5' RACE reads in MiXCR, keeping a single row per CDR3 protein. The sample holds hundreds of thousands of distinct CDR3 sequences, 21% seen once. The sequencing used PBMCs, collected approximately 22 days after the first yellow fever vaccination. These receptors originate from a man between 18 and 29 years old who received the YFV17D yellow fever vaccine. The CDR3 runs from the conserved cysteine through the conserved F or W. A D gene is named only where the DNA matches it firmly. Expanded clones are given a class, and other clones once, few, many or no size at all.

TRBD2,few,TRBJ2-3,TRBV9,TGTGCCAGCAGCCTACGGTTGGGGGGGTACCTAGATACGCAGTATTTT,CASSLRLGGYLDTQYF
TRBD2,.,TRBJ2-5,TRBV9,TGTGCCAGCAGCGTAACGGGACTAGTCCAAGAGACCCAGTACTTC,CASSVTGLVQETQYF
.,few,TRBJ2-5,TRBV4-1,TGCGCCAGCAGCCAAGATCCAGGTACTAGCATCGTGGAAGAGACCCAGTACTTC,CASSQDPGTSIVEETQYF
.,.,TRBJ1-3,TRBV7-2,TGTGCCAGCACCTCTTCTTTTGGAAACACCATATATTTT,CASTSSFGNTIYF
.,few,TRBJ2-7,TRBV29-1,TGCAGCGTTGAAGGATCAAGCGGATCCTCCTACGAGCAGTACTTC,CSVEGSSGSSYEQYF
.,few,TRBJ1-1,TRBV12-3/TRBV12-4,TGTGCCAGCAGGTCGGACAGTCTGAACACTGAAGCTTTCTTT,CASRSDSLNTEAFF
.,few,TRBJ2-1,TRBV20-1,TGCAGTGCTACTACGACAGGCGTCGGCCGAGATGAGCAGTTCTTC,CSATTTGVGRDEQFF
TRBD2,few,TRBJ2-7,TRBV20-1,TGCAGTGCTAGAGATCCCTCTAGCGGGGGGAACTACGAGCAGTACTTC,CSARDPSSGGNYEQYF
TRBD2,.,TRBJ2-1,TRBV5-1,TGCGCCAGCAGCTTCGGGACTAGCGTCAATGAGCAGTTCTTC,CASSFGTSVNEQFF
.,few,TRBJ2-1,TRBV29-1,TGCAGCGTTGCAGGGAACCCCTACAATGAGCAGTTCTTC,CSVAGNPYNEQFF
.,.,TRBJ2-3,TRBV5-4,TGTGCCAGCAGATATCAGGGAGGTGTCACAGATACGCAGTATTTT,CASRYQGGVTDTQYF
TRBD2,.,TRBJ2-3,TRBV7-9,TGTGCCGCCTCTCAGACTAGCGGGGTGCCAGATCCGCAGTATTTT,CAASQTSGVPDPQYF
.,.,TRBJ2-3,TRBV5-1,TGCGCCAGCAGCAAGGGACTGCAGACTAGCACAGATACGCAGTATTTT,CASSKGLQTSTDTQYF
.,few,TRBJ1-5,TRBV5-1,TGCGCCAGCAGCTGGGGGGACGGCATAAATCAGCCCCAGCATTTT,CASSWGDGINQPQHF
TRBD2,.,TRBJ2-3,TRBV30,TGTGCCTGGAGTGTCAGCGGGGCTGCCACAGATACGCAGTATTTT,CAWSVSGAATDTQYF
.,few,TRBJ2-3,TRBV5-1,TGCGCCAGCAGCTTGGAGCGGTTTAGCACAGATACGCAGTATTTT,CASSLERFSTDTQYF
TRBD1,few,TRBJ2-1,TRBV12-3/TRBV12-4,TGTGCCAGCAAACGGGACAGTTACAATGAGCAGTTCTTC,CASKRDSYNEQFF
TRBD1,.,TRBJ1-2,TRBV20-1,TGCAGTGCTAGTCAGGGGGACTATGGCTACACCTTC,CSASQGDYGYTF
.,few,TRBJ2-4,TRBV5-1,TGCGCCAGCAGCTTTCAGGGAAGGGTTCAGTACTTC,CASSFQGRVQYF
TRBD2,.,TRBJ2-7,TRBV7-2,TGTGCCAGCAGCCCCGATAGCGGGGGGCTCTTTTACGAGCAGTACTTC,CASSPDSGGLFYEQYF
.,.,TRBJ2-1,TRBV5-5,TGTGCCAGCAGCTTGTGGCCCTCCTCCTACAATGAGCAGTTCTTC,CASSLWPSSYNEQFF
.,few,TRBJ1-1,TRBV18,TGTGCCAGCTCACCATGGTCGGGGAACACTGAAGCTTTCTTT,CASSPWSGNTEAFF
.,.,TRBJ2-1,TRBV24-1,TGTGCCACCAGAGTACAAGGAGGGGATGAGCAGTTCTTC,CATRVQGGDEQFF
.,.,TRBJ2-3,TRBV10-3,TGTGCCATCAGTAGGATTAGCACAGATACGCAGTATTTT,CAISRISTDTQYF
.,few,TRBJ2-7,TRBV6-4,TGTGCCAGCAGTGAGCGGGACAGTGCCTACGAGCAGTACTTC,CASSERDSAYEQYF
TRBD2,.,TRBJ2-1,TRBV11-2,TGTGCCAGCAGCTTAGAAGGGACTAGCAATGAGCAGTTCTTC,CASSLEGTSNEQFF
.,.,TRBJ1-2,TRBV7-9,TGTGCCAGCAGCCAAACAAATGATTTGGGCTACACCTTC,CASSQTNDLGYTF
TRBD2,.,TRBJ2-2,TRBV4-3,TGCGCCAGCAGCCCTAGGCAGGGAGGGGACACCGGGGAGCTGTTTTTT,CASSPRQGGDTGELFF
TRBD2,.,TRBJ2-5,TRBV7-6,TGTGCCAGCAGCTTAGGGCCTAGCGGGGGGGCGTACCAAGAGACCCAGTACTTC,CASSLGPSGGAYQETQYF
TRBD1,few,TRBJ2-1,TRBV5-1,TGCGCCAGCAGCTCCCTCGGACAGGATGACAATGAGCAGTTCTTC,CASSSLGQDDNEQFF
.,many,TRBJ1-2,TRBV20-1,TGCAGTGCTGGGGATACCACAGGGTCCTATGGCTACACCTTC,CSAGDTTGSYGYTF
.,few,TRBJ2-1,TRBV7-3,TGTGCCAGCAGCTTAAAAGGAGGGGCCTACAATGAGCAGTTCTTC,CASSLKGGAYNEQFF
.,.,TRBJ2-2,TRBV3-1,TGTGCCAGCAGCCAACTCACGCCCGGGGAGCTGTTTTTT,CASSQLTPGELFF
TRBD1,few,TRBJ2-2,TRBV5-1,TGCGCCAGCAGCTGGACGGGACAGCTAAACACCGGGGAGCTGTTTTTT,CASSWTGQLNTGELFF
TRBD2,few,TRBJ2-1,TRBV5-6,TGTGCCAGCAGCAGGGGACTAGCGGGGTGGAATGAGCAGTTCTTC,CASSRGLAGWNEQFF
.,.,TRBJ1-1,TRBV10-3,TGTGCCATTAAAGTGAACACTGAAGCTTTCTTT,CAIKVNTEAFF
.,.,TRBJ2-5,TRBV7-3,TGTGCCAGCGCCAGGGGGGGATCCCGGGCTGGAGAGACCCAGTACTTC,CASARGGSRAGETQYF
.,few,TRBJ1-5,TRBV3-1,TGTGCCAGCAGCCAAGACGGGAATAGCAATCAGCCCCAGCATTTT,CASSQDGNSNQPQHF
TRBD1,few,TRBJ1-3,TRBV5-1,TGCGCCAGCAGCCCGCTCGGGCAGGGGGACGGAAACACCATATATTTT,CASSPLGQGDGNTIYF
TRBD1,.,TRBJ1-1,TRBV15,TGTGCCACAGGCAGGGGGGTCGCTGAAGCTTTCTTT,CATGRGVAEAFF
TRBD2,many,TRBJ2-5,TRBV20-1,TGCAGTGCCGATAGCGGGGGGGCAGTAGAGACCCAGTACTTC,CSADSGGAVETQYF
TRBD1,.,TRBJ2-2,TRBV15,TGTGCCACCACCCCGGGACAGGGGATTGGGGAGCTGTTTTTT,CATTPGQGIGELFF
.,few,TRBJ2-5,TRBV5-4,TGTGCCAGCAGTGACGACTCAGGAGAGACCCAGTACTTC,CASSDDSGETQYF
.,.,TRBJ2-2,TRBV19,TGTGCCACCCGCGGGGCCGATCCGAACACCGGGGAGCTGTTTTTT,CATRGADPNTGELFF
.,.,TRBJ1-1,TRBV6-5,TGTGCCAGCAGTTCCAGAGGGTGGGGACGGAACACTGAAGCTTTCTTT,CASSSRGWGRNTEAFF
TRBD2,few,TRBJ2-3,TRBV12-3/TRBV12-4,TGTGCCAGCAGTTGGGTGTTAGCGGGGGTAACAGATACGCAGTATTTT,CASSWVLAGVTDTQYF
TRBD1,few,TRBJ2-5,TRBV20-1,TGCAGTGCTCTCACAGGGGGAGTGGAGACCCAGTACTTC,CSALTGGVETQYF
.,few,TRBJ2-7,TRBV12-3/TRBV12-4,TGTGCCAGCAGTTTAGAGCCGCTTTGGGGGTACGAGCAGTACTTC,CASSLEPLWGYEQYF
TRBD1,few,TRBJ2-3,TRBV11-2,TGTGCCAGCAGCTTAGGTTTCCGGACAGGGCGAGGAACAGATACGCAGTATTTT,CASSLGFRTGRGTDTQYF
.,.,TRBJ1-5,TRBV18,TGTGCCAGCTCACCCGGGATTAGAGATCAGCCCCAGCATTTT,CASSPGIRDQPQHF
.,few,TRBJ2-2,TRBV4-2,TGTGCCAGCAGCCAAGATGGAACAGGCACCACCGGGGAGCTGTTTTTT,CASSQDGTGTTGELFF
.,.,TRBJ1-2,TRBV7-9,TGTGCCAGCAGCCCAGTGACAGGTCCGGAAGGCTACACCTTC,CASSPVTGPEGYTF
.,few,TRBJ2-7,TRBV9,TGTGCCAGCAGCGTAGGGGGGGCTGGGAACGAGCAGTACTTC,CASSVGGAGNEQYF
.,.,TRBJ2-7,TRBV18,TGTGCCAGCTCACCACCGACGGGGGCCACGGGTGAGCAGTACTTC,CASSPPTGATGEQYF
.,.,TRBJ1-1,TRBV29-1,TGCAGCGTTTACCAGGTCCCCACTGAAGCTTTCTTT,CSVYQVPTEAFF